This passage covers 20 T cell receptor beta chains from one sample sequenced in a study of cytomegalovirus exposure and HLA in healthy donors. Only in-frame clones appear in the TCRdb table, and some are missing; sequencing was by immunoSEQ multiplex PCR. The table lists hundreds of thousands of clones, roughly 87% of them singletons. The sequenced sample consisted of PBMCs. The receptors were sampled from a woman between 18 and 29 years old in good health and CMV-seropositive.

The sample holds one count of this clone. The chain couples TRBV19 to TRBJ1-2; TRBD1 matches at 10 bases. The CDR3 runs to 14 residues. Germline CDR1 and CDR2: LNHDA and SQIVND (reference sequence). Trimming took 4 bases from V and 8 from J; bases not matched to a gene: 7. In DNA, the CDR3 is TGTGCCAGTAGTAAGGGACAGGGGTTCAAGGGCTACACCTTC. Amino acid sequence: CASSKGQGFKGYTF.

V is TRBV5-1 and J is TRBJ2-5, with D possibly matching TRBD1 (7 bases). Germline-derived CDR1 and CDR2 are SGHRS and YFSETQ. V was clipped by 3 bases and J by 5 bases, with 17 bases between them. The CDR3 is 15 amino acids. Here the CDR3 reads CASSSGGAGGETQYF. The CDR3 DNA reads as TGCGCCAGCAGCTCGGGCGGCGCAGGGGGGGAGACCCAGTACTTC. The full variable domain, completed using reference TRBV5-1 and TRBJ2-5, is KAGVTQTPRYLIKTRGQQVTLSCSPISGHRSVSWYQQTPGQGLQFLFEYFSETQRNKGNFPGRFSGRQFSNSRSEMNVSTLELGDSALYLCASSSGGAGGETQYFGPGTRLLVL.

The chain has TRBV28 and TRBJ2-5; 8 nucleotides align to TRBD1. The CDR3 runs to 17 residues. From germline, CDR1 is MDHEN and CDR2 SYDVKM. The J segment lost 0 bases and the V segment lost 4 bases, leaving 10 bases of the junction unmatched. CDR3 DNA: TGTGCCAGCAGTTCACCCCCGACAGGGGAGGACCAAGAGACCCAGTACTTC. Residues: CASSSPPTGEDQETQYF. Supplemented by reference TRBV28 and TRBJ2-5, the full variable domain reads DVKVTQSSRYLVKRTGEKVFLECVQDMDHENMFWYRQDPGLGLRLIYFSYDVKMKEKGDIPEGYSVSREKKERFSLILESASTNQTSMYLCASSSPPTGEDQETQYFGPGTRLLVL.

The gene calls are TRBV6-1 and TRBJ2-1; the match to TRBD2 covers 11 bases. Germline assignment: CDR1 MNHNS and CDR2 SASEGT. The ends lost 4 bases at V and 3 bases at J; junction bases unmatched: 2. The CDR3 has 15 amino acids. The CDR3 DNA is TGTGCCAGCAGTGTTCTAGCGGGAGGCTACAATGAGCAGTTCTTC. This encodes CASSVLAGGYNEQFF.

The chain combines TRBV7-3 with TRBJ2-2; a possible D gene is TRBD2 (6 bases). The CDR3 covers 14 residues. Trimming left V 3 bases short and J 7 bases short, with 12 bases between. CDR1 and CDR2 (germline): SGHTA, FQGTGA. The CDR3 sequence: CASSLVADSGELFF. For the CDR3, the DNA is TGTGCCAGCAGCTTGGTAGCGGATAGCGGGGAGCTGTTTTTT.

The rearrangement uses TRBV27 and TRBJ2-1; 8 bases match TRBD1. In germline, CDR1 is MNHEY, CDR2 SMNVEV (reference sequence). Losses at the gene ends were 4 bases for V and 3 bases for J; bases not matched to a gene: 8. The CDR3 consists of 16 residues. The CDR3 region is CASSWSGQVRYNEQFF. For the CDR3, the DNA is TGTGCCAGCAGTTGGTCGGGACAGGTTCGCTACAATGAGCAGTTCTTC.

The chain joins TRBV15 to TRBJ1-3; 8 nucleotides line up with TRBD1. The CDR3 loop spans 18 amino acids. J was trimmed by 0 bases and V by 2 bases; bases with no gene match: 9. Germline CDR1 and CDR2: LNHNV and YYDKDF (reference sequence). This CDR3 is CATSRTTGTGPSGNTIYF. The CDR3 DNA reads as TGTGCCACCAGCAGAACCACCGGGACAGGACCCTCTGGAAACACCATATATTTT.

The chain employs TRBV6-4 and TRBJ2-3; possible D gene TRBD2, 6 bases. V lost 3 bases and J 2 bases, leaving 9 bases between the germline ends. In germline, CDR1 is MRHNA, CDR2 SNTAGT. The CDR3 loop spans 14 amino acids. CDR3 sequence reads: CASSERGNTDTQYF. CDR3 in DNA: TGTGCCAGCAGTGAACGGGGGAACACAGATACGCAGTATTTT.

Here the CDR3 DNA reads TGCGCCAGCAGCCAAGGGTGGGCCCCCTACGAGCAGTACTTC. Amino acids: CASSQGWAPYEQYF. The J gene is TRBJ2-7, the V gene TRBV4-1; no clear D gene. Between the trimmed V and J ends, which lost 1 base and 2 bases, there was a span of 9 bases. This CDR3 has 14 residues. From germline, CDR1 is MGHRA and CDR2 YSYEKL.

This clone was seen a single time. The chain has TRBV7-6 and TRBJ1-1; no reliable D call. This CDR3 is built from 12 residues. V was cut by 8 bases and J by 5 bases, with 12 bases left in between. From germline, CDR1 is SGHVS and CDR2 FNYEAQ. The CDR3 sequence: CASGPSRTEAFF. As DNA, the CDR3 is TGTGCCAGCGGGCCCAGTCGAACTGAAGCTTTCTTT.

The chain employs TRBV5-5 and TRBJ1-3; unclear D gene. The V gene's germline CDR1 is SGHKS and CDR2 YYEKEE (reference sequence). CDR3 length: 13 residues. Deletions cut 7 bases from V and 4 bases from J, with 12 bases between. The CDR3: CASYLRGGNTIYF. CDR3 sequence (DNA): TGTGCCAGCTACCTTCGAGGGGGAAACACCATATATTTT.

This rearrangement joins TRBV9 to TRBJ1-1; 11 positions match TRBD1. The CDR3 totals 18 residues. Germline CDR1 reads SGDLS; CDR2 reads YYNGEE. The J segment lost 2 bases and the V segment lost 4 bases, leaving 13 bases of the junction unmatched. The chain's CDR3 is CASSTPRTGGSPNTEAFF. The CDR3 DNA follows: TGTGCCAGCAGCACCCCCCGGACAGGGGGCAGTCCTAACACTGAAGCTTTCTTT.

This clone was observed a few times. The V gene is TRBV11-2, the J gene TRBJ1-1; possible D gene TRBD1, 6 bases. Between the trimmed V and J ends, which lost 3 bases and 6 bases, there was a span of 11 bases. CDR3 length: 13 residues. Germline lookup yields CDR1 SGHAT and CDR2 FQNNGV. The CDR3 coding sequence is TGTGCCAGCAGCTTTAAGGGGGTTGCTGAAGCTTTCTTT. Translation: CASSFKGVAEAFF.

The chain uses TRBV13 and TRBJ2-7, with D perhaps TRBD2 (5 bases). Trimming removed 1 base from V and 1 base from J, with 14 bases in between. Germline lookup yields CDR1 PRHDT and CDR2 FYEKMQ (reference sequence). This CDR3 region has 16 residues. The CDR3 DNA reads TGTGCCAGCAGCTTAGTGAGGGTTACGGGTTCCTACGAGCAGTACTTC. Amino acids: CASSLVRVTGSYEQYF.

This clone showed up just a few times. The rearrangement uses TRBV5-1 and TRBJ2-7; D call uncertain. Per the germline V gene, CDR1 is SGHRS and CDR2 is YFSETQ. The CDR3 covers 14 residues. Trimming shortened V by 2 bases and J by 5 bases, and 14 bases separated the two germline ends. The CDR3 sequence is CASSFTDTAHEQYF. The DNA for the CDR3 is TGCGCCAGCAGCTTTACCGACACTGCCCACGAGCAGTACTTC.

The J gene is TRBJ2-7, the V gene TRBV4-1, with D hard to call. V was cut by 2 bases and J by 2 bases, with 16 bases left in between. The CDR3 totals 16 residues. Germline CDR1 and CDR2: MGHRA and YSYEKL. CDR3 sequence reads: CASSQSQYQAPYEQYF. Here the CDR3 DNA reads TGCGCCAGCAGCCAATCCCAATATCAAGCCCCCTACGAGCAGTACTTC.

This chain joins TRBV9 and TRBJ2-2; tentative D call: TRBD2 (5 bases). CDR1 is SGDLS and CDR2 is YYNGEE in the germline V gene. Between the trimmed V and J ends, which lost 6 bases and 3 bases, there was a span of 15 bases. The CDR3 is made up of 15 amino acids. The CDR3 region has the DNA TGTGCCAGCAACCGCATGGGAGTCGACACCGGGGAGCTGTTTTTT. Its translation is CASNRMGVDTGELFF.

This chain links TRBV15 with TRBJ1-2; D unclear. The CDR3 is 16 residues long. The germline gives CDR1 LNHNV, CDR2 YYDKDF (reference sequence). V lost 7 bases to trimming and J lost 10 bases, with 28 bases between them. CDR3 sequence (DNA): TGTGCCACCACCCAGAGAGGCGGACTCGGAAGTAAGGACTACACCTTC. Its protein is CATTQRGGLGSKDYTF. The full variable domain, its missing parts supplied by reference TRBV15 and TRBJ1-2, is DAMVIQNPRYQVTQFGKPVTLSCSQTLNHNVMYWYQQKSSQAPKLLFHYYDKDFNNEADTPDNFQSRRPNTSFCFLDIRSPGLGDTAMYLCATTQRGGLGSKDYTFGSGTRLTVV.

The gene calls are TRBV5-6 and TRBJ2-7; a possible D gene is TRBD1 (7 bases). Trimming left V 4 bases short and J 3 bases short, with 17 bases between. The CDR3 loop spans 15 amino acids. Germline loops: CDR1 SGHDT, CDR2 YYEEEE. The CDR3 protein is CASSPGDRNYYEQYF. CDR3 in DNA: TGTGCCAGCAGCCCGGGGGACAGAAATTACTACGAGCAGTACTTC. The full variable domain, with the rest looked up from reference TRBV5-6 and TRBJ2-7, is DAGVTQSPTHLIKTRGQQVTLRCSPKSGHDTVSWYQQALGQGPQFIFQYYEEEERQRGNFPDRFSGHQFPNYSSELNVNALLLGDSALYLCASSPGDRNYYEQYFGPGTRLTVT.

This chain uses TRBV6-1 with TRBJ2-7; D possibly corresponds to TRBD1 (6 bases). CDR1 is MNHNS and CDR2 is SASEGT in the germline V gene. The CDR3 runs to 14 residues. The germline V and J ends were trimmed by 4 bases and 1 base, with 11 bases remaining between them. The CDR3 region is CASSAGVDSYEQYF. The CDR3 nucleotides read TGTGCCAGCAGTGCAGGGGTCGATTCCTACGAGCAGTACTTC.